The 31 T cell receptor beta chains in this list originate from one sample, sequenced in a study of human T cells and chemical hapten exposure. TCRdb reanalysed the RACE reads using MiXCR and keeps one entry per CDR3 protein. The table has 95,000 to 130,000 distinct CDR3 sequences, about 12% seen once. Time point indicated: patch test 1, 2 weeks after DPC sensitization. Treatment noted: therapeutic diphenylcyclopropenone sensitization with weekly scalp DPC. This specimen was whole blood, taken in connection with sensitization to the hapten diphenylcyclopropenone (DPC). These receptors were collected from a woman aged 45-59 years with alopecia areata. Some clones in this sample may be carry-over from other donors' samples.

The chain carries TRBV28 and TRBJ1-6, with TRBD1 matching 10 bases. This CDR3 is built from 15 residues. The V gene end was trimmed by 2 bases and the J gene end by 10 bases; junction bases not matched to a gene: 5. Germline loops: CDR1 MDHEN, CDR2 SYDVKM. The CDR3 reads CASSLGGTGESPLHF. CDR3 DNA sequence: TGTGCCAGCAGTTTAGGGGGGACAGGGGAATCACCCCTCCACTTT.

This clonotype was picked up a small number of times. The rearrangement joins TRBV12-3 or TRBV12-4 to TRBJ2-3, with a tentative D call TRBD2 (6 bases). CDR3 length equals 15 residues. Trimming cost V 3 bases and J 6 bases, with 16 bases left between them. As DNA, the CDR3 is TGTGCCAGCAGTTTGGGGGGATCAGGCCTGGATACGCAGTATTTT. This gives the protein CASSLGGSGLDTQYF.

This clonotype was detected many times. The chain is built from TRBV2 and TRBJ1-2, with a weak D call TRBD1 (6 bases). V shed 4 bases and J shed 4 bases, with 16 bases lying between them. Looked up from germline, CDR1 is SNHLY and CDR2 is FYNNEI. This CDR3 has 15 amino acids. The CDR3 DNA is TGTGCCAGCAGTGTTCGTGCGAAAGGGGGCTATGGCTACACCTTC. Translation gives CASSVRAKGGYGYTF.

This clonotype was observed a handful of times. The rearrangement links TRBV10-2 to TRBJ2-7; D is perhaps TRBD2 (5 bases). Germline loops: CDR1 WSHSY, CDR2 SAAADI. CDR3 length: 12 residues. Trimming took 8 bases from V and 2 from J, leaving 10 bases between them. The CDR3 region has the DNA TGCGCCAGCCGCGCGGGCGCCTACGAGCAGTACTTC. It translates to CASRAGAYEQYF.

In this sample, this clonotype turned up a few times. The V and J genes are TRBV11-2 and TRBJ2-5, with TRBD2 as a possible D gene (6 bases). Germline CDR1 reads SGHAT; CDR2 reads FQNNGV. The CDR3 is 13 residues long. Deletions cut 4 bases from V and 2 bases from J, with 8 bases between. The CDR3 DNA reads TGTGCCAGCAGCTCCCGGGAGCAAGAGACCCAGTACTTC. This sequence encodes CASSSREQETQYF. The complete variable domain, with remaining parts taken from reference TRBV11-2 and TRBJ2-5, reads EAGVAQSPRYKIIEKRQSVAFWCNPISGHATLYWYQQILGQGPKLLIQFQNNGVVDDSQLPKDRFSAERLKGVDSTLKIQPAKLEDSAVYLCASSSREQETQYFGPGTRLLVL.

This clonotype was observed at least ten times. For the CDR3, the DNA is TGTGCCAGCTCACCTCCGATAGCAGGGAGGGACTACAATGAGCAGTTCTTC. This codes for CASSPPIAGRDYNEQFF. The chain couples TRBV18 to TRBJ2-1, with 7 bases that match TRBD2. Per the germline V gene, CDR1 is KGHSH and CDR2 is LQKENI. The CDR3 contains 17 residues. The V and J ends lost 3 bases and 3 bases, in that order; junction bases with no gene match: 11.

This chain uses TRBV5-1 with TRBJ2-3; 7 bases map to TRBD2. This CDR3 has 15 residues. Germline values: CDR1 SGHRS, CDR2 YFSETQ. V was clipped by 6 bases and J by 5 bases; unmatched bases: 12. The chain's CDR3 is CASKGASGYVDTQYF. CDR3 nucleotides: TGCGCCAGCAAAGGGGCTAGCGGCTATGTAGATACGCAGTATTTT.

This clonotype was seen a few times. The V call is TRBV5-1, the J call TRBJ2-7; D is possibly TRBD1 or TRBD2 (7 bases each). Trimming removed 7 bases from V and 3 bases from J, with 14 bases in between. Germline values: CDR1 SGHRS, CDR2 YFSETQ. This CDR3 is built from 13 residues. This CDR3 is CASGRDSHYEQYF. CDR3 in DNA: TGCGCCAGCGGGAGGGACAGCCACTACGAGCAGTACTTC.

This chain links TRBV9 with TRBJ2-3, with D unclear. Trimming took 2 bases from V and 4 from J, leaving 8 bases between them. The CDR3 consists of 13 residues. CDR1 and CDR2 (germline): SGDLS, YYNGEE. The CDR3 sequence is CASSVTAADTQYF. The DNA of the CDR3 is TGTGCCAGCAGCGTTACGGCGGCAGATACGCAGTATTTT.

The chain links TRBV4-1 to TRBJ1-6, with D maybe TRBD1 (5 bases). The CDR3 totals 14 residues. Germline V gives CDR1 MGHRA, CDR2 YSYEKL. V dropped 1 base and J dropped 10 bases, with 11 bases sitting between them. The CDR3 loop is CASSQVVQASPLHF. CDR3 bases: TGCGCCAGCAGCCAAGTAGTACAGGCCTCACCCCTCCACTTT.

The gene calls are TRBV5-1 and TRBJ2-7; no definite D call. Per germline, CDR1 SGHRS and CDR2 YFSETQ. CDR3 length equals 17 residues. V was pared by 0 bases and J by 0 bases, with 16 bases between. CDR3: CASSLDPGLTGSYEQYF. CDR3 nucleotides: TGCGCCAGCAGCTTGGACCCCGGGCTGACGGGCTCCTACGAGCAGTACTTC.

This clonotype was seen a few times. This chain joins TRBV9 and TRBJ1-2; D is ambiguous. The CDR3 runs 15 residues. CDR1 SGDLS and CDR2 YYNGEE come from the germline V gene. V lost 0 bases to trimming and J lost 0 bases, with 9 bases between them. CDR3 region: CASSVEIQPNYGYTF. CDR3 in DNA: TGTGCCAGCAGCGTAGAGATCCAGCCTAACTATGGCTACACCTTC.

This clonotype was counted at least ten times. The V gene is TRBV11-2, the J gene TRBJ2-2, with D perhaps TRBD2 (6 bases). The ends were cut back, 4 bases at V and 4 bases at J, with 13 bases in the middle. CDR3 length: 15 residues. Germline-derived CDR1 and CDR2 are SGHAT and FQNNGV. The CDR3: CASSSSGGFTGELFF. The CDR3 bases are TGTGCCAGCAGCTCTAGTGGGGGGTTCACCGGGGAGCTGTTTTTT.

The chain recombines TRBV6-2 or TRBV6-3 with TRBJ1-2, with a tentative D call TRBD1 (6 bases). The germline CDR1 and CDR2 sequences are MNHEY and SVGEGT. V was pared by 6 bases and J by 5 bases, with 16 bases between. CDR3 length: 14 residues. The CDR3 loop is CASRPPDSSYGYTF. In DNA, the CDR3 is TGTGCCAGCAGACCCCCGGACAGTTCATATGGCTACACCTTC.

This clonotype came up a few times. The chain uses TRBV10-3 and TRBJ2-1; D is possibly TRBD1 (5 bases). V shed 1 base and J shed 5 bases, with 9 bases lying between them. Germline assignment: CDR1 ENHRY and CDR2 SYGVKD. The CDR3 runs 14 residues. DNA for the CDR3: TGTGCCATCAGTGAGTATCAGACAGACAATGAGCAGTTCTTC. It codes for CAISEYQTDNEQFF.

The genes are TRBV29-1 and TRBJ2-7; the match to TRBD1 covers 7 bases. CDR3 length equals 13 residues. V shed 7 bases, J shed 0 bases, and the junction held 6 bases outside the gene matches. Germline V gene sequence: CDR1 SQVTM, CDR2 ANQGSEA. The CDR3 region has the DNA TGCAGCGCTGGGGACAGCAACTCCTACGAGCAGTACTTC. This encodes CSAGDSNSYEQYF.

CDR3 protein: CASQLDTWAYNEKLFF. Written as DNA, the CDR3 is TGTGCCAGCCAACTTGATACCTGGGCCTATAATGAAAAACTGTTTTTT. The genes are TRBV7-9 and TRBJ1-4; D call uncertain. The V end was cut by 8 bases, the J end by 4 bases, with 20 bases between. The CDR3 loop spans 16 amino acids. Germline CDR1 and CDR2: SEHNR and FQNEAQ (reference sequence).

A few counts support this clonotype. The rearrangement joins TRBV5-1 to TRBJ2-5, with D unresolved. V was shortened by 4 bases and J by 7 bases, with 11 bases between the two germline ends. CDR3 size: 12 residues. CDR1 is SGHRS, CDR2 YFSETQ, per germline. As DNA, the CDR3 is TGCGCCAGCAGCCAGTCCGATCGGACCCAGTACTTC. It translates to CASSQSDRTQYF.

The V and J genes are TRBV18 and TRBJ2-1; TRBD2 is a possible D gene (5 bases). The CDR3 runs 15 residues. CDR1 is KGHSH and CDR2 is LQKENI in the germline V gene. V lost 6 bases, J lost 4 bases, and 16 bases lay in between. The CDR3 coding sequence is TGTGCCAGCTCCCCGGTTGGGGAGACGTACAATGAGCAGTTCTTC. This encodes CASSPVGETYNEQFF.

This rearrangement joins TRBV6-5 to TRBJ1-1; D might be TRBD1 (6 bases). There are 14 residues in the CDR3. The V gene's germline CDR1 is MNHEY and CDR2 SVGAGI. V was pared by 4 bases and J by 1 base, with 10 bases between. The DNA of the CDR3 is TGTGCCAGCAGTTCCCTGACAGGGAACACTGAAGCTTTCTTT. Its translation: CASSSLTGNTEAFF.

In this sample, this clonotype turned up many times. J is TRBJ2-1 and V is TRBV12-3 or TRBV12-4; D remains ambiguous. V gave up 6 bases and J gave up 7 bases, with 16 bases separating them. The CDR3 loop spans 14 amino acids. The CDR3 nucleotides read TGTGCCAGCAGCTTTACCGGGTCTTCAAATGAGCAGTTCTTC. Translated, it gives CASSFTGSSNEQFF.

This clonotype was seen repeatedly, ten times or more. Here the CDR3 reads CSAPDRTQGELFF. CDR3 bases: TGCAGTGCCCCGGACAGGACCCAAGGGGAGCTGTTTTTT. V is TRBV20-1 and J is TRBJ2-2; 7 bases are shared with TRBD1. Germline V gene sequence: CDR1 DFQATT, CDR2 SNEGSKA (reference sequence). The V gene end was trimmed by 6 bases and the J gene end by 8 bases; junction bases not matched to a gene: 9. This CDR3 contains 13 residues.

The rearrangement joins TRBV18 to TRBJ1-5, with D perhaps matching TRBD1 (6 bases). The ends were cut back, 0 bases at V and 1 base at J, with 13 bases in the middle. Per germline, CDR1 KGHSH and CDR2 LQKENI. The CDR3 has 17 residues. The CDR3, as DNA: TGTGCCAGCTCACCACCGGGTGGGGGCCCCAGCAATCAGCCCCAGCATTTT. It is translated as CASSPPGGGPSNQPQHF.

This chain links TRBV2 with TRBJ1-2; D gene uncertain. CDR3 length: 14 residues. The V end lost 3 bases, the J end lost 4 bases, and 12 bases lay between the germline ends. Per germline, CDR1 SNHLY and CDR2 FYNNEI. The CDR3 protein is CASSDRRPLYGYTF. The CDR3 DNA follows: TGTGCCAGCAGTGACAGAAGGCCACTCTATGGCTACACCTTC.

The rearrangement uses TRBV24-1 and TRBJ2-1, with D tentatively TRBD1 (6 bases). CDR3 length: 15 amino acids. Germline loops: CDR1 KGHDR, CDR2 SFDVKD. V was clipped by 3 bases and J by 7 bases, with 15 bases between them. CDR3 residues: CATSDPLGQPNEQFF. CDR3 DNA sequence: TGTGCCACCAGTGATCCACTCGGACAGCCTAATGAGCAGTTCTTC.

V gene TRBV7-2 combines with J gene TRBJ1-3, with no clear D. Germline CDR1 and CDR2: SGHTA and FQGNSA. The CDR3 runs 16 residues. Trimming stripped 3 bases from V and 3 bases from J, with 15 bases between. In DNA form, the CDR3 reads TGTGCCAGCAGCTTCTCATCTGCGGGTGGTGGAAACACCATATATTTT. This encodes CASSFSSAGGGNTIYF.

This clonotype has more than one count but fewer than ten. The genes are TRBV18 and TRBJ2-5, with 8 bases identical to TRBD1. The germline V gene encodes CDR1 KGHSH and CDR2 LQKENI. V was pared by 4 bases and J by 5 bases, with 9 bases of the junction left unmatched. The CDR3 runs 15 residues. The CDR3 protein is CASSLPGQEGETQYF. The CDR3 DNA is TGTGCCAGCTCACTGCCGGGACAGGAAGGGGAGACCCAGTACTTC.

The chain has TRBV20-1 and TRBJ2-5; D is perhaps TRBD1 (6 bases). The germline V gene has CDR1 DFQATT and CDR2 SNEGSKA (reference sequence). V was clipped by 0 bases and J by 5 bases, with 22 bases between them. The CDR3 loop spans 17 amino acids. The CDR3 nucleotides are TGCAGTGCTAGAGATCAGGGGAACGTGAGAGTAACGGAGACCCAGTACTTC. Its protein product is CSARDQGNVRVTETQYF.

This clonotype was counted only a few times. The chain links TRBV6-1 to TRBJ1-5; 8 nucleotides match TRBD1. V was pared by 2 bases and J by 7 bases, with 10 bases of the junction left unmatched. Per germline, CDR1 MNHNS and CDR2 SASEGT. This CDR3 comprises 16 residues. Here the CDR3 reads CASSERASGGGQPQHF. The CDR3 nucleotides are TGTGCCAGCAGTGAAAGGGCGTCAGGGGGCGGACAGCCCCAGCATTTT.

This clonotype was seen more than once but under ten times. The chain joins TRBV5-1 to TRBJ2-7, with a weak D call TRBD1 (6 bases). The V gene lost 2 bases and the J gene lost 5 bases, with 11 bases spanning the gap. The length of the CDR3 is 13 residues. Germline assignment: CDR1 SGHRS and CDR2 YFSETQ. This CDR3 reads CASSLQGGDEQYF. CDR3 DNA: TGCGCCAGCAGCTTACAGGGTGGAGACGAGCAGTACTTC.

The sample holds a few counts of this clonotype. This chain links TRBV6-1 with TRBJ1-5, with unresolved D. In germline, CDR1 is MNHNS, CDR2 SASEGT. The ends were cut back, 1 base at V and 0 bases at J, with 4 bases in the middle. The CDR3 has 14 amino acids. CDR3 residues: CASSEVDSNQPQHF. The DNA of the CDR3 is TGTGCCAGCAGTGAAGTGGATAGCAATCAGCCCCAGCATTTT.